This T cell receptor beta chain came from a study of identical twins. CDR3 size: 15 residues. Germline loops: CDR1 SGHVS, CDR2 FNYEAQ. V lost 5 bases, J lost 1 base, and 9 bases lay in between. TCRdb re-called the 5' RACE reads through MiXCR, storing one row per CDR3 protein. The data contain under 300,000 distinct CDR3 sequences, 5.5% to 7.5% of them singletons. Study outcomes and limitations: In cord blood, abundant beta clonotypes had fewer insertions; memory showed no trend. The presence of invariant MAIT and iNKT cells could partly confound analyses of zero-insertion sequences.

This clonotype was found many times. Its antigen remains unknown. The data also belong to a second study, concerning T cells expressing NK-cell markers. That publication notes: Where several donors were concerned, these clonotypes also led the CD3+CD56-NKG2C+ fraction.

The specimen was CD8+ T cells sorted from blood. This TCR came from a woman under 30 in good health. V is TRBV7-6 and J is TRBJ1-6, with unresolved D. The CDR3 DNA is TGTGCCAGCAGCCCCTTGGGTTCCTATAATTCACCCCTCCACTTT. This translates into CASSPLGSYNSPLHF.